These 31 T cell receptor beta chains share one sample of origin, sequenced in a study of CD8+CD57+ T cells in acquired aplastic anemia. It was patients with CD8+CD57+ cell expansion by flow cytometry who were chosen for sequencing. TCR beta VDJ and CDR3 were profiled, and genomic DNA was the template. TCRdb recomputed calls from the reads with MiXCR, one row per CDR3 protein. This sample has 220,000 or so distinct CDR3 sequences, with over 55% found just once. The source material was sorted CD4+, CD8+, or CD8+CD57+ T cells (not recorded which) from PBMCs. These receptors all stem from a human donor with aplastic anemia.

The rearrangement uses TRBV2 and TRBJ1-1; 7 nucleotides align to TRBD1. This CDR3 is 16 amino acids long. V lost 1 base and J lost 8; bases outside the gene matches: 13. CDR1 and CDR2 (germline): SNHLY, FYNNEI. The CDR3 loop reads CASSEDSGVGGAEAFF. The CDR3 DNA reads as TGTGCCAGCAGTGAAGACTCGGGCGTAGGGGGCGCGGAAGCTTTCTTT.

This clonotype was found a few times. This chain connects TRBV25-1 to TRBJ2-7; TRBD1 agrees at 9 bases. After removal of 6 bases from V and 3 bases from J, the junction contained 6 bases not matched to a gene. Germline CDR1 MGHDK, CDR2 SYGVNS. This CDR3 region has 14 residues. The CDR3 DNA follows: TGTGCCAGCAGGAAGACAGGGGGAATCTACGAGCAGTACTTC. It translates to CASRKTGGIYEQYF.

This chain uses TRBV5-1 with TRBJ1-2, with a possible D match to TRBD1 (5 bases). Germline-derived CDR1 and CDR2 are SGHRS and YFSETQ. The CDR3 has 13 residues. V was clipped by 4 bases and J by 7 bases, with 14 bases between them. CDR3 nucleotide sequence: TGCGCCAGCAGCGAACTTCGGGGCGTTGGCTACACCTTC. Translated, it gives CASSELRGVGYTF.

The chain carries TRBV2 and TRBJ2-3, with TRBD1 matching over 7 bases. The V gene end was trimmed by 8 bases and the J gene end by 2 bases; junction bases not matched to a gene: 4. The germline CDR1 and CDR2 sequences are SNHLY and FYNNEI. The CDR3 has 13 residues. This CDR3 reads CASRDSLTDTQYF. The CDR3 DNA reads TGTGCCAGCCGGGACAGCCTCACAGATACGCAGTATTTT.

This clonotype showed up just a few times. The genes are TRBV7-9 and TRBJ1-2; 9 nucleotides match TRBD1. The CDR3 runs to 15 residues. V lost 5 bases to trimming and J lost 5 bases; unmatched junction nucleotides: 9. CDR1 and CDR2 (germline): SEHNR, FQNEAQ (reference sequence). The CDR3 DNA is TGTGCCAGCAGCGGCGGGACAGGGTCCGTATATGGCTACACCTTC. This translates into CASSGGTGSVYGYTF.

This clonotype was seen once. J is TRBJ2-1 and V is TRBV6-6; D may be TRBD1 (7 bases). The J call is doubtful: the DNA matches TRBJ2-7 better. The CDR3 runs 13 residues. Germline loops: CDR1 MNHNY, CDR2 SVGAGI (reference sequence). CDR3 in DNA: TGTGCCAGCGGAGAGGGACCAGGGGGGGAGCAGTACTTC. Residues: CASGEGPGGEQYF.

The chain joins TRBV10-2 to TRBJ1-1, with TRBD1 as a possible D gene (5 bases). The CDR3 covers 13 residues. Germline V CDR1 and CDR2: WSHSY, SAAADI. Between the trimmed V and J ends, which lost 6 bases and 1 base, there was a span of 9 bases. CDR3: CASRKTENTEAFF. The CDR3 bases are TGCGCCAGCAGGAAGACAGAGAACACTGAAGCTTTCTTT.

The rearrangement joins TRBV15 to TRBJ2-7; no reliable D call. The V gene lost 1 base and the J gene lost 4 bases, with 8 bases spanning the gap. The CDR3 totals 13 residues. Germline CDR1 reads LNHNV; CDR2 reads YYDKDF (reference sequence). The CDR3 here is CATSRGAGYEQYF. The CDR3 nucleotides read TGTGCCACCAGCAGAGGTGCTGGTTACGAGCAGTACTTC.

V and J are TRBV7-8 and TRBJ2-7, with D possibly matching TRBD1 (5 bases). Looked up from germline, CDR1 is SGHVS and CDR2 is FQNEAQ. The V end was cut by 3 bases, the J end by 3 bases, with 12 bases between. This CDR3 region has 14 residues. The CDR3 reads CASSLGQLLYEQYF. Written as DNA, the CDR3 is TGTGCCAGCAGCTTGGGGCAGCTTCTCTACGAGCAGTACTTC.

The rearrangement links TRBV7-8 to TRBJ1-2, with 7 bases identical to TRBD1. This CDR3 is built from 15 residues. With V trimmed by 1 base and J by 4 bases, 6 bases remained unmatched. CDR1 is SGHVS and CDR2 is FQNEAQ in the germline V gene. As DNA, the CDR3 is TGTGCCAGCAGCTTAGGAGGGGACAGTACCTATGGCTACACCTTC. Amino acids: CASSLGGDSTYGYTF.

This clonotype was recorded a few times. This clone may be a read error of a much larger clone one base away. The chain couples TRBV4-1 to TRBJ1-1; D is possibly TRBD1 (6 bases). The CDR3 is 15 amino acids. CDR1 and CDR2 (germline): MGHRA, YSYEKL. The DNA for the CDR3 is TGCGCCAGCAGCCAAGAAGGACAGATGAACACTGAAGTTTTCTTT. Translation: CASSQEGQMNTEVFF.

V and J are TRBV6-6 and TRBJ1-1, with D hard to call. Germline lookup yields CDR1 MNHNY and CDR2 SVGAGI (reference sequence). V gave up 2 bases and J gave up 8 bases, with 6 bases separating them. The CDR3 runs 11 residues. The DNA of the CDR3 is TGTGCCAGCAGTTACGGGCAGGAAGCTTTCTTT. It encodes CASSYGQEAFF.

This chain uses TRBV5-1 with TRBJ1-2; D ambiguous. CDR3 size: 13 residues. The ends were cut back, 0 bases at V and 4 bases at J, with 7 bases in the middle. Germline CDR1 reads SGHRS; CDR2 reads YFSETQ. In DNA, the CDR3 is TGCGCCAGCAGCTTGGGCCGGATCTATGGCTACACCTTC. Protein sequence: CASSLGRIYGYTF.

This clonotype was observed many times. This chain joins TRBV2 and TRBJ2-6; 13 nucleotides match TRBD2. The germline V gene encodes CDR1 SNHLY and CDR2 FYNNEI. This CDR3 region has 19 residues. The V and J ends lost 2 bases and 3 bases, in that order; junction bases with no gene match: 7. CDR3 bases: TGTGCCAGCAGTGAACCACTAGCGGGGGGGCACTTTGGGGCCAACGTCCTGACTTTC. It yields the protein CASSEPLAGGHFGANVLTF.

The chain recombines TRBV7-3 with TRBJ2-3, with 8 bases matching TRBD2. Unmatched junction bases numbered 7, after V lost 5 bases and J lost 3 bases. CDR1 is SGHTA and CDR2 is FQGTGA in the germline V gene. The CDR3 has 15 amino acids. The CDR3 DNA is TGTGCCAGCAGCACACTAGCGGACTCGACAGATACGCAGTATTTT. Its translation is CASSTLADSTDTQYF.

The chain combines TRBV10-3 with TRBJ2-7; TRBD2 matches at 7 bases. The CDR3 runs 15 residues. Germline-derived CDR1 and CDR2 are ENHRY and SYGVKD. After removal of 1 base from V and 3 bases from J, the junction contained 6 bases not matched to a gene. CDR3 in DNA: TGTGCCATCAGTGAGTTAACGGAGCGGGGCTACGAGCAGTACTTC. Encoded protein: CAISELTERGYEQYF.

This clonotype was detected many times. V and J are TRBV7-3 and TRBJ2-1; D possibly uses TRBD1 or TRBD2 (5 bases each). Between the trimmed V and J ends, which lost 6 bases and 5 bases, there was a span of 17 bases. CDR3 length: 15 amino acids. Germline CDR1 is SGHTA and CDR2 is FQGTGA. The CDR3 nucleotides are TGTGCCAGCAGTTCGACGGGACCATTGAACAATGAGCAGTTCTTC. Translation gives CASSSTGPLNNEQFF.

This clonotype has a count of ten or more. The J gene is TRBJ2-5, the V gene TRBV19, with TRBD1 identical over 12 bases. V shed 9 bases and J 4 bases; nucleotides not matched to a gene: 6. This CDR3 has 14 amino acids. The V gene's germline CDR1 is LNHDA and CDR2 SQIVND (reference sequence). The CDR3 DNA sequence: TGTGCCAGCTACCGGGACAGGGGGCCAGAGACCCAGTACTTC. Its protein product is CASYRDRGPETQYF.

The chain recombines TRBV24-1 with TRBJ2-2, with D unresolved. Trimming took 2 bases from V and 0 from J, leaving 9 bases between them. The CDR3 runs 16 residues. The germline V gene has CDR1 KGHDR and CDR2 SFDVKD. This CDR3 reads CATSDSEASNTGELFF. CDR3 nucleotides: TGTGCCACCAGTGATTCTGAAGCATCGAACACCGGGGAGCTGTTTTTT.

The chain uses TRBV5-1 and TRBJ2-3; D unclear. CDR1 is SGHRS and CDR2 is YFSETQ in the germline V gene. The CDR3 extends over 15 amino acids. V was clipped by 0 bases and J by 0 bases, with 8 bases between them. Here the CDR3 reads CASSLGQSSTDTQYF. Here the CDR3 DNA reads TGCGCCAGCAGCTTGGGTCAGTCTAGCACAGATACGCAGTATTTT.

This clonotype was seen a handful of times. The chain combines TRBV29-1 with TRBJ2-5, with D tentatively TRBD1 or TRBD2 (6 bases each). V lost 6 bases and J 1 base, leaving 18 bases between the germline ends. The germline CDR1 and CDR2 sequences are SQVTM and ANQGSEA. The CDR3 length is 15 residues. The CDR3 DNA reads TGCAGCGTCAAACGGGACACTAGCACCCAAGAGACCCAGTACTTC. It translates to CSVKRDTSTQETQYF. Drawing the rest from reference TRBV29-1 and TRBJ2-5, the complete variable domain is SAVISQKPSRDICQRGTSLTIQCQVDSQVTMMFWYRQQPGQSLTLIATANQGSEATYESGFVIDKFPISRPNLTFSTLTVSNMSPEDSSIYLCSVKRDTSTQETQYFGPGTRLLVL.

This clonotype appeared a few times. V gene TRBV20-1 combines with J gene TRBJ1-5; the D gene is possibly TRBD1 (5 bases). Germline loops: CDR1 DFQATT, CDR2 SNEGSKA (reference sequence). Trimming took 3 bases from V and 4 from J, leaving 13 bases between them. CDR3 length: 14 amino acids. The CDR3 sequence is CSASQGTGNQPQHF. The CDR3 region has the DNA TGCAGTGCTAGTCAAGGGACGGGTAATCAGCCCCAGCATTTT.

V gene TRBV4-1 combines with J gene TRBJ1-5; the D gene is possibly TRBD1 (6 bases). Germline V gene sequence: CDR1 MGHRA, CDR2 YSYEKL. V was trimmed by 4 bases and J by 4 bases, leaving 14 bases between them. CDR3 length: 15 amino acids. CDR3 sequence: CASSRKTDSNQPQHF. For the CDR3, the DNA is TGCGCCAGCAGCCGGAAGACGGACAGTAATCAGCCCCAGCATTTT.

The chain links TRBV27 to TRBJ1-5; D unresolved. The CDR3 totals 12 residues. Germline assignment: CDR1 MNHEY and CDR2 SMNVEV (reference sequence). V lost 6 bases and J lost 4, with 7 bases in between. The CDR3 spells CASSSLNQPQHF. The CDR3 DNA reads TGTGCCAGCAGCTCCCTTAATCAGCCCCAGCATTTT.

This clonotype occurred once. This rearrangement joins TRBV19 to TRBJ1-2; 10 bases map to TRBD1. This CDR3 spans 13 amino acids. Germline CDR1 LNHDA, CDR2 SQIVND (reference sequence). Germline trimming cut 10 bases from V and 8 bases from J; bases unmatched to any gene: 10. CDR3 sequence: CATNRDRGDGYTF. The CDR3 nucleotides read TGTGCCACCAACCGGGACAGGGGTGACGGCTACACCTTC.

The chain employs TRBV9 and TRBJ1-3; 10 bases agree with TRBD1. V trimming: 0 bases; J trimming: 6 bases; junction bases outside the gene matches: 3. From germline, CDR1 is SGDLS and CDR2 YYNGEE. The CDR3 is 15 residues long. The CDR3 region is CASSVGGTGENTIYF. The CDR3 DNA reads as TGTGCCAGCAGCGTAGGCGGGACAGGGGAAAACACCATATATTTT.

The chain combines TRBV7-9 with TRBJ1-2, with 7 bases fitting TRBD1. Trimming at V came to 5 bases and at J to 3 bases, leaving 21 bases not matched to a gene. Germline CDR1 and CDR2: SEHNR and FQNEAQ (reference sequence). This CDR3 is 19 amino acids long. The CDR3 is CASSPGLGQDVQLYYGYTF. CDR3 sequence (DNA): TGTGCCAGCAGCCCCGGACTTGGACAGGACGTTCAGCTATACTATGGCTACACCTTC.

The CDR3 spells CASSSRGAGDRYEQYF. Here the CDR3 DNA reads TGTGCCAGCAGCTCCCGGGGAGCGGGAGATCGCTACGAGCAGTACTTC. The chain couples TRBV7-2 to TRBJ2-7, with 8 bases matching TRBD2. The V and J ends lost 4 bases and 3 bases, in that order; junction bases with no gene match: 11. The CDR3 contains 16 residues. Germline V gene sequence: CDR1 SGHTA, CDR2 FQGNSA. Looking up the rest from reference TRBV7-2 and TRBJ2-7 gives the full variable domain: GAGVSQSPSNKVTEKGKDVELRCDPISGHTALYWYRQSLGQGLEFLIYFQGNSAPDKSGLPSDRFSAERTGGSVSTLTIQRTQQEDSAVYLCASSSRGAGDRYEQYFGPGTRLTVT.

The chain combines TRBV20-1 with TRBJ2-7, with D uncertain. This CDR3 is built from 12 residues. Looked up from germline, CDR1 is DFQATT and CDR2 is SNEGSKA (reference sequence). Trimming cost V 6 bases and J 7 bases, with 16 bases left between them. The CDR3 region is CSALERAGEQYF. Written as DNA, the CDR3 is TGCAGTGCCCTTGAGCGAGCCGGGGAGCAGTACTTC.

J is TRBJ1-2 and V is TRBV7-8, with D possibly TRBD1 on 6 matching bases. The germline CDR1 and CDR2 sequences are SGHVS and FQNEAQ. V was trimmed by 0 bases and J by 6 bases, leaving 11 bases between them. This CDR3 contains 14 residues. This CDR3 is CASSLAGGFDGYTF. As DNA, the CDR3 is TGTGCCAGCAGCTTAGCAGGGGGTTTTGATGGCTACACCTTC.

V usage is TRBV12-3 or TRBV12-4 and J usage is TRBJ2-5; 12 bases map to TRBD2. With 6 bases clipped from V and 4 bases from J, the junction kept 3 bases outside the gene matches. The CDR3 sequence is 14 residues long. For the CDR3, the DNA is TGTGCCAGCAGCCAGACTAGCGGGGGAGAGACCCAGTACTTC. It encodes CASSQTSGGETQYF.